The rows below give T cell receptor beta chains drawn from one sample of a study of blood T cell repertoires in COVID-19. The protocol was immunoSEQ multiplex PCR, while the TCRdb copy is restricted to in-frame clones and leaves out a portion. This sample has approximately 84,000 clones, with over 70% found just once. The source material was peripheral blood. Receptors were obtained from a man aged 45-65 years with active or convalescent COVID-19. The CDR3 runs from the conserved cysteine through the conserved F or W. Fields, in order: V gene, CDR3 length, clone size, D gene, J gene, CDR3 protein, CDR3 DNA. D genes are given only for firm matches. Expanded clones are given a class, and other clones once, few, many or no size at all.

v_gene: TRBV7-2; len: 16; abundance: .; d_gene: .; j_gene: TRBJ2-5; CDR3aa: CASSLGSGGAQETQYF; CDR3nt: TGTGCCAGCAGCTTAGGGAGCGGAGGGGCCCAAGAGACCCAGTACTTC
v_gene: TRBV3-1/TRBV3-2; len: 15; abundance: .; d_gene: TRBD1; j_gene: TRBJ2-5; CDR3aa: CASSHRTGPGETQYF; CDR3nt: TGTGCCAGCAGCCACCGGACAGGGCCTGGGGAGACCCAGTACTTC
v_gene: TRBV6-2/TRBV6-3; len: 13; abundance: .; d_gene: TRBD1; j_gene: TRBJ1-2; CDR3aa: CASSIGQGWGYTF; CDR3nt: TGTGCCAGCAGTATTGGACAGGGATGGGGCTACACCTTC
v_gene: TRBV4-1; len: 15; abundance: once; d_gene: .; j_gene: TRBJ1-4; CDR3aa: CASSSQTDSNEKLFF; CDR3nt: TGCGCCAGCAGCTCACAGACGGATTCTAATGAAAAACTGTTTTTT
v_gene: TRBV5-1; len: 14; abundance: few; d_gene: .; j_gene: TRBJ2-7; CDR3aa: CASKGLTASYEQYF; CDR3nt: TGCGCCAGCAAAGGGTTGACAGCTTCCTACGAGCAGTACTTC
v_gene: TRBV2; len: 13; abundance: .; d_gene: TRBD2; j_gene: TRBJ2-1; CDR3aa: CAAQLSGRRGQFF; CDR3nt: TGTGCCGCCCAGCTTAGCGGGAGACGCGGGCAGTTCTTC
v_gene: TRBV10-2; len: 16; abundance: .; d_gene: .; j_gene: TRBJ2-1; CDR3aa: CASSDPIRRANNEQFF; CDR3nt: TGCGCCAGCAGTGACCCTATAAGGCGGGCGAACAATGAGCAGTTCTTC
v_gene: TRBV6-2/TRBV6-3; len: 15; abundance: .; d_gene: TRBD2; j_gene: TRBJ2-3; CDR3aa: CASSPLAGKTDTQYF; CDR3nt: TGTGCCAGCAGTCCCCTAGCGGGGAAGACAGATACGCAGTATTTT
v_gene: TRBV29-1; len: 13; abundance: .; d_gene: TRBD1; j_gene: TRBJ2-1; CDR3aa: CSGDRGTYNEQFF; CDR3nt: TGCAGCGGGGACAGGGGGACCTACAATGAGCAGTTCTTC
v_gene: TRBV27; len: 11; abundance: .; d_gene: .; j_gene: TRBJ2-3; CDR3aa: CASTFLDTQYF; CDR3nt: TGTGCCAGCACCTTTCTAGATACGCAGTATTTT
v_gene: TRBV12-3/TRBV12-4; len: 13; abundance: .; d_gene: .; j_gene: TRBJ1-3; CDR3aa: CASRRDTGNTIYF; CDR3nt: TGTGCCAGCAGACGGGACACCGGAAACACCATATATTTT
v_gene: TRBV5-6; len: 15; abundance: .; d_gene: TRBD2; j_gene: TRBJ2-5; CDR3aa: CASSLVRPAGATQYF; CDR3nt: TGTGCCAGCAGCTTGGTGCGGCCAGCGGGGGCGACCCAGTACTTC
v_gene: TRBV5-1; len: 15; abundance: once; d_gene: TRBD2; j_gene: TRBJ2-1; CDR3aa: CASSLGLAGMDEQFF; CDR3nt: TGCGCCAGCAGCTTGGGTCTAGCGGGGATGGATGAGCAGTTCTTC
v_gene: TRBV5-1; len: 16; abundance: .; d_gene: .; j_gene: TRBJ2-3; CDR3aa: CASSPRIAQKADTQYF; CDR3nt: TGCGCCAGCAGCCCAAGGATAGCCCAGAAAGCGGATACGCAGTATTTT
v_gene: TRBV12-5; len: 13; abundance: few; d_gene: .; j_gene: TRBJ2-2; CDR3aa: CASGPRFAGELFF; CDR3nt: TGTGCTAGTGGCCCTAGATTCGCCGGGGAGCTGTTTTTT
v_gene: TRBV5-1; len: 16; abundance: .; d_gene: .; j_gene: TRBJ2-2; CDR3aa: CASSPGLSSNTGELFF; CDR3nt: TGCGCCAGCAGCCCGGGGTTGTCTTCGAACACCGGGGAGCTGTTTTTT
v_gene: TRBV30; len: 13; abundance: .; d_gene: .; j_gene: TRBJ1-5; CDR3aa: CAWSVQGNQPQHF; CDR3nt: TGTGCCTGGAGTGTACAGGGCAATCAGCCCCAGCATTTT
v_gene: TRBV30; len: 14; abundance: few; d_gene: .; j_gene: TRBJ2-3; CDR3aa: CAWSGLTSTDTQYF; CDR3nt: TGTGCCTGGAGTGGCCTTACATCCACAGATACGCAGTATTTT
v_gene: TRBV5-6; len: 14; abundance: .; d_gene: .; j_gene: TRBJ2-7; CDR3aa: CASSSGPSGDEQYF; CDR3nt: TGTGCCAGCAGCTCCGGGCCGTCCGGGGACGAGCAGTACTTC
v_gene: TRBV19; len: 14; abundance: .; d_gene: TRBD1; j_gene: TRBJ2-1; CDR3aa: CASSITGGGKEQFF; CDR3nt: TGTGCCAGTAGTATAACAGGGGGCGGAAAGGAGCAGTTCTTC
v_gene: TRBV30; len: 14; abundance: .; d_gene: .; j_gene: TRBJ1-3; CDR3aa: CAWVESVAGNTIYF; CDR3nt: TGTGCCTGGGTCGAATCAGTGGCTGGAAACACCATATATTTT
v_gene: TRBV7-2; len: 15; abundance: .; d_gene: TRBD1; j_gene: TRBJ1-6; CDR3aa: CASSPRTGGNSPLHF; CDR3nt: TGTGCCAGCAGCCCCAGGACAGGTGGAAATTCACCCCTCCACTTT
v_gene: TRBV5-6; len: 15; abundance: .; d_gene: .; j_gene: TRBJ1-1; CDR3aa: CASSLGDGGNTEAFF; CDR3nt: TGTGCCAGCAGCTTGGGCGACGGCGGGAACACTGAAGCTTTCTTT
v_gene: TRBV13; len: 13; abundance: .; d_gene: .; j_gene: TRBJ1-2; CDR3aa: CASSFRGHDGYTF; CDR3nt: TGTGCCAGCAGCTTCAGGGGTCACGATGGCTACACCTTC
v_gene: TRBV10-3; len: 12; abundance: .; d_gene: TRBD1; j_gene: TRBJ1-2; CDR3aa: CAIREQGDRYTF; CDR3nt: TGTGCCATCAGGGAACAGGGGGATCGCTACACCTTC
v_gene: TRBV3-1/TRBV3-2; len: 17; abundance: .; d_gene: TRBD1; j_gene: TRBJ1-1; CDR3aa: CASSQGVVDRGSTEAFF; CDR3nt: TGTGCCAGCAGCCAAGGGGTCGTGGACAGGGGTAGCACTGAAGCTTTCTTT
v_gene: TRBV9; len: 14; abundance: .; d_gene: TRBD2; j_gene: TRBJ2-7; CDR3aa: CASSHGGGVGEQYF; CDR3nt: TGTGCCAGCAGCCACGGGGGAGGGGTAGGGGAGCAGTACTTC
v_gene: TRBV20-1; len: 13; abundance: .; d_gene: .; j_gene: TRBJ1-1; CDR3aa: CSASPFGDTEAFF; CDR3nt: TGCAGTGCTAGTCCGTTCGGGGACACTGAAGCTTTCTTT
v_gene: TRBV9; len: 14; abundance: .; d_gene: .; j_gene: TRBJ1-1; CDR3aa: CASSVETYPAGAFF; CDR3nt: TGTGCCAGCAGCGTAGAGACCTACCCAGCGGGGGCTTTCTTT
v_gene: TRBV4-1; len: 13; abundance: .; d_gene: .; j_gene: TRBJ2-7; CDR3aa: CASSQVYSYEQYF; CDR3nt: TGCGCCAGCAGCCAAGTCTACTCCTACGAGCAGTACTTC
v_gene: TRBV2; len: 14; abundance: .; d_gene: TRBD1; j_gene: TRBJ2-1; CDR3aa: CASRGQGVPNEQFF; CDR3nt: TGTGCCAGCCGAGGACAGGGTGTCCCCAATGAGCAGTTCTTC
v_gene: TRBV10-3; len: 16; abundance: .; d_gene: TRBD2; j_gene: TRBJ2-5; CDR3aa: CAISGSPTSGQETQYF; CDR3nt: TGTGCCATCAGTGGGTCCCCGACTAGCGGGCAAGAGACCCAGTACTTC
v_gene: TRBV4-3; len: 13; abundance: .; d_gene: .; j_gene: TRBJ1-4; CDR3aa: CASSARQGEKLFF; CDR3nt: TGCGCCAGCAGCGCGCGGCAGGGAGAAAAACTGTTTTTT
v_gene: TRBV4-1; len: 15; abundance: .; d_gene: .; j_gene: TRBJ1-2; CDR3aa: CASSQEGRGPYGYTF; CDR3nt: TGCGCCAGCAGCCAAGAAGGCAGGGGCCCCTATGGCTACACCTTC
v_gene: TRBV7-9; len: 12; abundance: .; d_gene: .; j_gene: TRBJ1-1; CDR3aa: CASSLGAGEAFF; CDR3nt: TGTGCCAGCAGCTTAGGTGCAGGGGAAGCTTTCTTT
v_gene: TRBV1; len: 15; abundance: .; d_gene: .; j_gene: TRBJ1-2; CDR3aa: CTSSPPGSHNYGYTF; CDR3nt: TGCACCAGCAGCCCCCCGGGGTCGCACAACTATGGCTACACCTTC
v_gene: TRBV3-1/TRBV3-2; len: 15; abundance: .; d_gene: TRBD1; j_gene: TRBJ1-2; CDR3aa: CASSYITGTAYGYTF; CDR3nt: TGTGCCAGCAGCTACATTACCGGGACAGCCTATGGCTACACCTTC
v_gene: TRBV28; len: 13; abundance: .; d_gene: TRBD1; j_gene: TRBJ2-5; CDR3aa: CASSLTGTETQYF; CDR3nt: TGTGCCAGCAGCTTGACAGGGACAGAGACCCAGTACTTC
v_gene: TRBV7-8; len: 15; abundance: .; d_gene: .; j_gene: TRBJ1-4; CDR3aa: CASSLGLGAGEKLFF; CDR3nt: TGTGCCAGCAGCTTAGGACTGGGGGCGGGTGAAAAACTGTTTTTT
v_gene: TRBV23-1; len: 16; abundance: .; d_gene: .; j_gene: TRBJ2-5; CDR3aa: CASSMTGGKGQETQYF; CDR3nt: TGCGCCAGCAGTATGACGGGGGGCAAGGGACAAGAGACCCAGTACTTC
v_gene: TRBV5-4; len: 15; abundance: once; d_gene: TRBD1; j_gene: TRBJ2-7; CDR3aa: CASSSGQGGTYEQYF; CDR3nt: TGTGCCAGCAGCTCGGGACAGGGGGGCACCTACGAGCAGTACTTC
v_gene: TRBV19; len: 17; abundance: few; d_gene: TRBD1; j_gene: TRBJ1-1; CDR3aa: CASSIWGTGAGGTEAFF; CDR3nt: TGTGCCAGTAGTATATGGGGGACAGGGGCGGGAGGCACTGAAGCTTTCTTT
v_gene: TRBV5-1; len: 15; abundance: .; d_gene: TRBD2; j_gene: TRBJ2-3; CDR3aa: CASSSAGASTDTQYF; CDR3nt: TGCGCCAGCAGCTCAGCGGGGGCTAGCACAGATACGCAGTATTTT
v_gene: TRBV28; len: 12; abundance: few; d_gene: TRBD1; j_gene: TRBJ2-7; CDR3aa: CASSYRGYEQYF; CDR3nt: TGTGCCAGCAGTTACAGGGGCTACGAGCAGTACTTC
v_gene: TRBV7-6; len: 15; abundance: few; d_gene: TRBD1; j_gene: TRBJ1-1; CDR3aa: CASSPKEGGNTEAFF; CDR3nt: TGTGCCAGCAGCCCCAAGGAAGGGGGCAACACTGAAGCTTTCTTT
v_gene: TRBV5-1; len: 17; abundance: .; d_gene: .; j_gene: TRBJ2-5; CDR3aa: CASSLWGLGLDQETQYF; CDR3nt: TGCGCCAGCAGCCTCTGGGGGCTGGGTTTGGACCAAGAGACCCAGTACTTC
v_gene: TRBV6-7; len: 13; abundance: .; d_gene: .; j_gene: TRBJ2-4; CDR3aa: CASSGTGKNIQYF; CDR3nt: TGTGCCAGCAGTGGTACGGGCAAAAACATTCAGTACTTC